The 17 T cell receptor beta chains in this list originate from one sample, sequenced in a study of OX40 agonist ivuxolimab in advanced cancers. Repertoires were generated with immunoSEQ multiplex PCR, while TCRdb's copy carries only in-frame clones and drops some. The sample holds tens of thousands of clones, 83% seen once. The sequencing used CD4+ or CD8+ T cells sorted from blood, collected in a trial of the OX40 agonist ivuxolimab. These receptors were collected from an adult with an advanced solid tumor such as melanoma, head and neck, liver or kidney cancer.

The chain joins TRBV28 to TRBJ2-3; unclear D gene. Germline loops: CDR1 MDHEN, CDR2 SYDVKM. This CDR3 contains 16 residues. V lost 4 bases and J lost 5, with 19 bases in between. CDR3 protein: CASSSLDAKGIDTQYF. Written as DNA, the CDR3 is TGTGCCAGCAGTTCCCTGGACGCAAAAGGGATAGATACGCAGTATTTT.

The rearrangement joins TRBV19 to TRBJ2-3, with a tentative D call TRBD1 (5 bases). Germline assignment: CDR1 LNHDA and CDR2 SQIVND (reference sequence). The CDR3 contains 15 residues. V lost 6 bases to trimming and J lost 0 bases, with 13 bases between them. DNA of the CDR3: TGTGCCAGTAGCCGCAGGGCCATTAGCACAGATACGCAGTATTTT. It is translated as CASSRRAISTDTQYF.

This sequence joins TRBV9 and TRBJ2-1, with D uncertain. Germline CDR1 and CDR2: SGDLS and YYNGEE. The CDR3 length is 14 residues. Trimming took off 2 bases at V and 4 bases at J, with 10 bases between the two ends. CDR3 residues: CASSVSGGYNEQFF. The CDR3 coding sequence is TGTGCCAGCAGCGTTTCAGGTGGTTACAATGAGCAGTTCTTC.

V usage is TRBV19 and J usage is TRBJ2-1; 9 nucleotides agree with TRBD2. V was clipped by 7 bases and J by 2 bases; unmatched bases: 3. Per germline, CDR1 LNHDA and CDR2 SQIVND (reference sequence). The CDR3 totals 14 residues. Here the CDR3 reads CASNGGGAYNEQFF. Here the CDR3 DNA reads TGTGCCAGTAATGGCGGGGGGGCCTACAATGAGCAGTTCTTC.

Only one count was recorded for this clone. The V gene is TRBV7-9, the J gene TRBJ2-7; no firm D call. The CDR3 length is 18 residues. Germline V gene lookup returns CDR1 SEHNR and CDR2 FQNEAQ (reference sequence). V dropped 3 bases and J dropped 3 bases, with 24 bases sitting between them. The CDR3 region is CASSFPSGRSDPGYEQYF. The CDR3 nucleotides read TGTGCCAGCAGCTTCCCCTCCGGTAGGTCAGACCCCGGCTACGAGCAGTACTTC.

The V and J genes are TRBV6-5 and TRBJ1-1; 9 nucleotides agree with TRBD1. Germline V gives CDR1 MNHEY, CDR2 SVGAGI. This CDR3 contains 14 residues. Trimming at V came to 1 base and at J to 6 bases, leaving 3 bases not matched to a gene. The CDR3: CASSYWDRDPEAFF. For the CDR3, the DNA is TGTGCCAGCAGTTACTGGGACAGGGACCCTGAAGCTTTCTTT.

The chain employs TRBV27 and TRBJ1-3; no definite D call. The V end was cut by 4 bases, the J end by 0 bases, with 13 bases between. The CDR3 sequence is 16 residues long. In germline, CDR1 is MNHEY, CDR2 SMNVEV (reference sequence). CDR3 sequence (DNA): TGTGCCAGCAGTTATTCCGTCCCGAGCTCTGGAAACACCATATATTTT. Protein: CASSYSVPSSGNTIYF.

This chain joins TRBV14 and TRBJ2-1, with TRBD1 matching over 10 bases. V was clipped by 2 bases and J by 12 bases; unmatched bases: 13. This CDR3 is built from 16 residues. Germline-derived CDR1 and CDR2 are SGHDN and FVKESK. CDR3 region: CASSQRRGQGIFGQFF. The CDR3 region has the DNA TGTGCCAGCAGCCAACGCCGGGGACAGGGGATCTTTGGGCAGTTCTTC.

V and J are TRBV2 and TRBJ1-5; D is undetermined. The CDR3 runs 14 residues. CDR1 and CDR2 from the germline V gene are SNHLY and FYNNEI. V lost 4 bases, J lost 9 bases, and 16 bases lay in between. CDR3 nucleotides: TGTGCCAGCAGTGCCGCTACGGCCAGAACGCCCCAGCATTTT. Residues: CASSAATARTPQHF.

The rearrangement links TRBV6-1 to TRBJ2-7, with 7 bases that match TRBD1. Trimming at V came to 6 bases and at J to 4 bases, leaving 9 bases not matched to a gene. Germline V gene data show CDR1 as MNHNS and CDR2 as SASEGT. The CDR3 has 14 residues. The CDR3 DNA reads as TGTGCCAGCAGACGACAGGGAACTGGGTACGAGCAGTACTTC. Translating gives CASRRQGTGYEQYF.

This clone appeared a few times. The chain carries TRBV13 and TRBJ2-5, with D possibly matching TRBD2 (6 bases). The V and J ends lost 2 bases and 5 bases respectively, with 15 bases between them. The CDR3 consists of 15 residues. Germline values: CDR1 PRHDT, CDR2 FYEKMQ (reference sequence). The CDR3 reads CASSLLGGSWETQYF. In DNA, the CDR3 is TGTGCCAGCAGCTTACTCGGGGGATCTTGGGAGACCCAGTACTTC.

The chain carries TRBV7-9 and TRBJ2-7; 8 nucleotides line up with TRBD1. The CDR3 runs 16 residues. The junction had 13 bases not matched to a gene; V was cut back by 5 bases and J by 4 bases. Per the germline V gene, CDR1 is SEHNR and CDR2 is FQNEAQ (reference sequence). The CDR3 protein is CASSPLGARGQYEQYF. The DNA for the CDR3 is TGTGCCAGCAGCCCCCTCGGGGCCAGGGGGCAGTACGAGCAGTACTTC.

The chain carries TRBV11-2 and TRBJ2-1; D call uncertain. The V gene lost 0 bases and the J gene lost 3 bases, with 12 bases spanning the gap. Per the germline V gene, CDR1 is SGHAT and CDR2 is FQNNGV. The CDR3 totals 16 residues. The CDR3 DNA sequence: TGTGCCAGCAGCTTAGATCGTACAGTGAACTACAATGAGCAGTTCTTC. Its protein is CASSLDRTVNYNEQFF.

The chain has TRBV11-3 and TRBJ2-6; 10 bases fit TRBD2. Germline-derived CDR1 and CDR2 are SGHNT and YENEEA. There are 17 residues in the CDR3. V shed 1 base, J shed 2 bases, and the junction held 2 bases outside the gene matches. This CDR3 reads CASSLGLAGAGANVLTF. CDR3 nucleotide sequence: TGTGCCAGCAGCTTAGGGCTAGCGGGGGCTGGGGCCAACGTCCTGACTTTC.

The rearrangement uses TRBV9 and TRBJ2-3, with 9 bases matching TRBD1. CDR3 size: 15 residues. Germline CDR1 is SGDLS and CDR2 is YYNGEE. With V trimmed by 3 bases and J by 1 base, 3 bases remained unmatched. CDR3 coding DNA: TGTGCCAGCAGCGCGAGACAGGGGGGCACAGATACGCAGTATTTT. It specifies CASSARQGGTDTQYF.

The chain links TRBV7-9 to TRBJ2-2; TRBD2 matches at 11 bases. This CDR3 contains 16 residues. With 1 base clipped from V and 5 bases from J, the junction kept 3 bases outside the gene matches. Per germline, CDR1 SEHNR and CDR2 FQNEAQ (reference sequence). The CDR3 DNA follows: TGTGCCAGCAGCTTAGGGAGGACTAGCGGGACCGGGGAGCTGTTTTTT. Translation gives CASSLGRTSGTGELFF.

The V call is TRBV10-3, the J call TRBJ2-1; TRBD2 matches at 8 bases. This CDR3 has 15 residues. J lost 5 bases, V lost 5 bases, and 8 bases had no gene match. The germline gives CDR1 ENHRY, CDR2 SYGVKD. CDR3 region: CAISSKGTRDNEQFF. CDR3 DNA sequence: TGTGCCATCAGTTCAAAGGGGACTAGGGACAATGAGCAGTTCTTC.